The next 12 T cell receptor beta chains were all read from a single sample in a study of blood T cell repertoires in COVID-19 (dated by TCRdb to the early 2020s). Library construction relied on the immunoSEQ multiplex PCR assay. TCRdb stores this immuneACCESS table with in-frame sequences only. Part of the clones is absent; in the studies checked, under half of the shortfall reflects unresolved V genes, and no reason is known for the rest. The sample table lists some 240,000 clones, approximately 91% of them with a count of one. 6.5% of the sample is in the top ten clones. The sequenced material came from peripheral blood. The receptors shown here come from a man in his sixties who had recovered from COVID-19.

Only a few counts were recorded for this clone. The chain joins TRBV19 to TRBJ1-3; D is possibly TRBD1 (6 bases). The CDR3 sequence is 15 residues long. V was shortened by 2 bases and J by 10 bases, with 18 bases between the two germline ends. Per the germline V gene, CDR1 is LNHDA and CDR2 is SQIVND (reference sequence). The CDR3 sequence is CASSIQQGISGTIYF. CDR3 DNA sequence: TGTGCCAGTAGTATACAACAGGGAATATCCGGTACCATATATTTT. The full variable domain, with the rest looked up from reference TRBV19 and TRBJ1-3, is DGGITQSPKYLFRKEGQNVTLSCEQNLNHDAMYWYRQDPGQGLRLIYYSQIVNDFQKGDIAEGYSVSREKKESFPLTVTSAQKNPTAFYLCASSIQQGISGTIYFGEGSWLTVV.

The V and J genes are TRBV27 and TRBJ2-3; 7 nucleotides align to TRBD2. The CDR3 is 17 residues long. J was trimmed by 0 bases and V by 2 bases; bases with no gene match: 8. CDR1 MNHEY and CDR2 SMNVEV come from the germline V gene (reference sequence). The DNA of the CDR3 is TGTGCCAGCAGTTTAGCGGGGGTCTACTCTAGCACAGATACGCAGTATTTT. This gives the protein CASSLAGVYSSTDTQYF.

This chain joins TRBV5-1 and TRBJ1-6; possibly TRBD1 for D (5 bases). The CDR3 has 14 residues. Germline CDR1 SGHRS, CDR2 YFSETQ. The V and J ends lost 4 bases and 6 bases respectively, with 11 bases between them. The CDR3 reads CASSLGTSNSPLHF. The DNA of the CDR3 is TGCGCCAGCAGCCTCGGGACTTCTAATTCACCCCTCCACTTT. The variable domain in full, completed from reference TRBV5-1 and TRBJ1-6, reads KAGVTQTPRYLIKTRGQQVTLSCSPISGHRSVSWYQQTPGQGLQFLFEYFSETQRNKGNFPGRFSGRQFSNSRSEMNVSTLELGDSALYLCASSLGTSNSPLHFGNGTRLTVT.

This clone was seen a single time. This chain joins TRBV30 and TRBJ2-3, with D unresolved. Trimming shortened V by 2 bases and J by 6 bases, and 12 bases separated the two germline ends. The V gene's germline CDR1 is GTSNPN and CDR2 SVGIG (reference sequence). There are 13 residues in the CDR3. The DNA of the CDR3 is TGTGCCTGGAGTAGGCCAGTCGGGGATACGCAGTATTTT. Translating gives CAWSRPVGDTQYF.

The V call is TRBV7-9, the J call TRBJ2-1; D is perhaps TRBD1 (5 bases). The CDR3 consists of 16 residues. The germline V gene encodes CDR1 SEHNR and CDR2 FQNEAQ (reference sequence). Trimming shortened V by 1 base and J by 6 bases, and 16 bases separated the two germline ends. CDR3 bases: TGTGCCAGCAGCTTAGAATGGACAAACAACGGCAATGAGCAGTTCTTC. Translated: CASSLEWTNNGNEQFF.

The gene calls are TRBV3-1 (or the pseudogene TRBV3-2) and TRBJ2-5; TRBD2 aligns across 11 bases. Germline V gene data show CDR1 as LGHDT and CDR2 as YNNKEL (reference sequence). V shed 1 base, J shed 4 bases, and the junction held 11 bases outside the gene matches. The CDR3 extends over 18 amino acids. The CDR3 DNA is TGTGCCAGCAGCCAAGGGATTCTAGCGGGAGGTCGTATAGAGACCCAGTACTTC. Its protein is CASSQGILAGGRIETQYF.

The chain links TRBV3-1 (or the pseudogene TRBV3-2) to TRBJ2-2, with 11 bases identical to TRBD1. The germline CDR1 and CDR2 sequences are LGHDT and YNNKEL (reference sequence). The CDR3 runs to 16 residues. V dropped 5 bases and J dropped 6; count of bases not matched to a gene: 8. The CDR3 loop is CASSFPRTGGSGELFF. The CDR3 nucleotides read TGTGCCAGCAGCTTTCCCCGGACAGGGGGCTCCGGGGAGCTGTTTTTT.

The chain combines TRBV19 with TRBJ2-1; tentative D call: TRBD2 (7 bases). The CDR3 extends over 21 amino acids. V gave up 3 bases and J gave up 0 bases, with 27 bases separating them. Germline lookup yields CDR1 LNHDA and CDR2 SQIVND (reference sequence). The CDR3 DNA is TGTGCCAGTAGTATCCTCCCGGGCCGCGGGGAGGGGGTTAGCTCCTACAATGAGCAGTTCTTC. Translating gives CASSILPGRGEGVSSYNEQFF.

This clone was counted only a few times. Within the sample, other DNA sequences also encode this same CDR3. The rearrangement joins TRBV27 to TRBJ1-2; D remains unclear. CDR1 and CDR2 from the germline V gene are MNHEY and SMNVEV (reference sequence). V lost 3 bases and J lost 4, with 9 bases in between. CDR3 length equals 13 residues. The CDR3 loop is CASSLREGYGYTF. CDR3 DNA: TGTGCCAGCAGTTTGAGAGAGGGCTATGGCTACACCTTC.

The gene calls are TRBV19 and TRBJ2-2; no clear D. The germline V gene encodes CDR1 LNHDA and CDR2 SQIVND (reference sequence). Trimming removed 3 bases from V and 0 bases from J, with 17 bases in between. The CDR3 runs 18 residues. CDR3 nucleotides: TGTGCCAGTAGTATGACTCGCACCTCCCCCTCGAACACCGGGGAGCTGTTTTTT. Amino acid sequence: CASSMTRTSPSNTGELFF.

This clone was observed a single time. V is TRBV7-2 and J is TRBJ2-7; TRBD2 matches at 7 bases. The CDR3 has 15 amino acids. Germline CDR1 is SGHTA and CDR2 is FQGNSA. V was pared by 5 bases and J by 0 bases, with 7 bases of the junction left unmatched. The CDR3 DNA is TGTGCCAGCAGCCCAAGCGGGGCATACTCCTACGAGCAGTACTTC. Protein sequence: CASSPSGAYSYEQYF. Full variable domain (outside the CDR3, taken from reference TRBV7-2 and TRBJ2-7): GAGVSQSPSNKVTEKGKDVELRCDPISGHTALYWYRQSLGQGLEFLIYFQGNSAPDKSGLPSDRFSAERTGGSVSTLTIQRTQQEDSAVYLCASSPSGAYSYEQYFGPGTRLTVT.

V is TRBV29-1 and J is TRBJ2-7, with 7 bases fitting TRBD1. This CDR3 region has 14 residues. CDR1 and CDR2 from the germline V gene are SQVTM and ANQGSEA. The trim removed 0 bases at V and 0 bases at J, leaving 2 bases unmatched. The CDR3 region has the DNA TGCAGCGTTGAAGATGACAGGGCCTCCTACGAGCAGTACTTC. Amino acids: CSVEDDRASYEQYF.